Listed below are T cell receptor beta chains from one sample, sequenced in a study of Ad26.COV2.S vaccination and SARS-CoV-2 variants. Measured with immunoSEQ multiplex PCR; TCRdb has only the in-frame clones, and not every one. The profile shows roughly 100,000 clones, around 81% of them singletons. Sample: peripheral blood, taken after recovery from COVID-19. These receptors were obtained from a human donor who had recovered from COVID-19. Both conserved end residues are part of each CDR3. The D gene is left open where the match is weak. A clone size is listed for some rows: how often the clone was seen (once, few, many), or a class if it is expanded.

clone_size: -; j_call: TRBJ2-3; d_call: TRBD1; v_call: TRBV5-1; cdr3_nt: TGCGCCAGCACCCAGGGGGCGAGCACAGATACGCAGTATTTT; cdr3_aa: CASTQGASTDTQYF
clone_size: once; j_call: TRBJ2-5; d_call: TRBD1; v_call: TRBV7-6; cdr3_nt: TGTGCCAGCAGCTTAGGACAGGGCATCCAAGAGACCCAGTACTTC; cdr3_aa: CASSLGQGIQETQYF
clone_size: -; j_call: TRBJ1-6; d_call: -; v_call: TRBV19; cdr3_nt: TGTGCCAGTAGTATGAGACTAATGGAGATATCACCCCTCCACTTT; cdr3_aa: CASSMRLMEISPLHF
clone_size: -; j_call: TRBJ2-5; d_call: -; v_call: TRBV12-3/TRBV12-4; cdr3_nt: TGTGCCAGCAGTTTAGGAGAGACCCAGTACTTC; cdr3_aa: CASSLGETQYF
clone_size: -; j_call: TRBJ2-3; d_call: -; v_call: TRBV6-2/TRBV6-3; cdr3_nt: TGTGCCAGCAGTTATGGTGGCGGCACAGATACGCAGTATTTT; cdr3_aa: CASSYGGGTDTQYF
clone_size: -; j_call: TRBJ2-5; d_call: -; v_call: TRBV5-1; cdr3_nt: TGCGCCAGCAGTCTCGGAAAAAAACAAGAGACCCAGTACTTC; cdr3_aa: CASSLGKKQETQYF
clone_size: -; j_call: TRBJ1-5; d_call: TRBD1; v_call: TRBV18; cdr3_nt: TGTGCCAGCTCACGGGACAGGGCTAGCAATCAGCCCCAGCATTTT; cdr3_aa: CASSRDRASNQPQHF
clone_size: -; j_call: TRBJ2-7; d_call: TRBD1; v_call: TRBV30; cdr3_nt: TGTGCCTTTTACCGGGACAGGGGCTACGAGCAGTACTTC; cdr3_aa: CAFYRDRGYEQYF
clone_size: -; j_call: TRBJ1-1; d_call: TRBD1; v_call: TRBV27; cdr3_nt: TGTGCCAGCAGTTTACGGACAGGCTACTCGAACACTGAAGCTTTCTTT; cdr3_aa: CASSLRTGYSNTEAFF
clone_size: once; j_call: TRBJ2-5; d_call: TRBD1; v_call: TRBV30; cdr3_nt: TGTGCCTGGAGCCCGGTCGGACAGGGCCTAGTCCAGTACTTC; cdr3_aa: CAWSPVGQGLVQYF
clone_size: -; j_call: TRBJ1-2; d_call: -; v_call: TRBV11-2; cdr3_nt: TGTGCCAGCAGCTTAGGGATTACGAGGGGCTACACCTTC; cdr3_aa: CASSLGITRGYTF
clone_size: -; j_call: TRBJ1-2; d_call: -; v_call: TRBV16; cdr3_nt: TGTGCCAGCAGCCTAGGCTCGACTGGCGGCTACACCTTC; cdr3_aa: CASSLGSTGGYTF
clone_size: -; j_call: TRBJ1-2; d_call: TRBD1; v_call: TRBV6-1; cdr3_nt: TGTGCCAGCAGTGAATCGTACTGGGACAGGAGGGCCAGTATCTATGGCTACACCTTC; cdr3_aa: CASSESYWDRRASIYGYTF
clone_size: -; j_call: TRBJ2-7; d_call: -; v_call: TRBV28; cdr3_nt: TGTGCCAGCAGTTTCCACGAGCAGTACTTC; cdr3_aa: CASSFHEQYF
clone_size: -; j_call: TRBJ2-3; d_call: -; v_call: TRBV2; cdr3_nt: TGTGCCAGCAGTGAAGGGCCAGATACGCAGTATTTT; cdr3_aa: CASSEGPDTQYF
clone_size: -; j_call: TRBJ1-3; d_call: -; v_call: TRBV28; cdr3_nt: TGTGCCAGCAGACCGCCGGGCCGCTCTGGAAACACCATATATTTT; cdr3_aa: CASRPPGRSGNTIYF
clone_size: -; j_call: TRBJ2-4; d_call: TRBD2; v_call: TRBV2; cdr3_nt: TGTGCCATCGGGGGGGGACTGCCAGAGTTTTTAGCCAAAAACATTCAGTACTTC; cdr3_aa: CAIGGGLPEFLAKNIQYF
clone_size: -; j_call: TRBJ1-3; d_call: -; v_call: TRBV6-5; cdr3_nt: TGTGCCAGCACTCTGTCCGAGAGGTCGGGAAACACCATATATTTT; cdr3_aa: CASTLSERSGNTIYF
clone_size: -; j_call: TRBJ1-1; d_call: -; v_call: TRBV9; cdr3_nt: TGTGCCAGCAGCGCCCCCGGGACCACAACGGAAGCTTTCTTT; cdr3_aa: CASSAPGTTTEAFF
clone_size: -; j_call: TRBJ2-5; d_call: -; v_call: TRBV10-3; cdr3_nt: TGTGCCATCAGTGAGGGATCTGCGTCACGGAAGACCCAGTACTTC; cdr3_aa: CAISEGSASRKTQYF
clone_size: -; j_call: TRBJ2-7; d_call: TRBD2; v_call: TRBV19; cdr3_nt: TGTGCCAGTAGTTCCGGGACTAACTCCTACGAGCAGTACTTC; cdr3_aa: CASSSGTNSYEQYF
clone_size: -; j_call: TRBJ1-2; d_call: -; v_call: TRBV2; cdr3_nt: TGTGCCAGCAGTGAATCCAGGGTTGGTAACTATGGCTACACCTTC; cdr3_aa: CASSESRVGNYGYTF
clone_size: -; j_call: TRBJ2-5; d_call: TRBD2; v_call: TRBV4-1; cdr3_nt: TGCGCCAGCAGCCAAGGGGGAGTCGGGGGGGGCCAAGAGACCCAGTACTTC; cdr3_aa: CASSQGGVGGGQETQYF
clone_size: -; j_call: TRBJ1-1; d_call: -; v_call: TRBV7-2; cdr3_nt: TGTGCCAGCAGCACTCTGGGGGTGGGGACTGAAGCTTTCTTT; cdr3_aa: CASSTLGVGTEAFF
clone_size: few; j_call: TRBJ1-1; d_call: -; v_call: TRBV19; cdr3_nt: TGTGCCAGTAGCATACAGAGGGACACTGAAGCTTTCTTT; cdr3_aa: CASSIQRDTEAFF
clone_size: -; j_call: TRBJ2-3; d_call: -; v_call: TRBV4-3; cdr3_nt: TGCGCCAGCAGCCCTTTTGTCGGACATTCGGCCCCAGATACGCAGTATTTT; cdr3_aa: CASSPFVGHSAPDTQYF
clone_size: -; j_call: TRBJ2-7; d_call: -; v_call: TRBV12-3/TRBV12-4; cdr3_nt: TGTGCCAGCAGTTTAGGGTGGGGGTACGAGCAGTACTTC; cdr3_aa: CASSLGWGYEQYF
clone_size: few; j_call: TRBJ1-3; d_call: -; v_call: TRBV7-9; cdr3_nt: TGTGCCAGCAGACCCCCTTTCAGGATTGGGAACACCATATATTTT; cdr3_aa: CASRPPFRIGNTIYF
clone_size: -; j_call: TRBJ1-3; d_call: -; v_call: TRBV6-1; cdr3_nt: TGTGCCAGCAGTGAACCACCACGGGCCTCTGGAAACACCATATATTTT; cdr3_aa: CASSEPPRASGNTIYF
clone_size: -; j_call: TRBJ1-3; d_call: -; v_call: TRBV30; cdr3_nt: TGTGCCTGGACCACCGGGGGGAACACCATATATTTT; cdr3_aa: CAWTTGGNTIYF
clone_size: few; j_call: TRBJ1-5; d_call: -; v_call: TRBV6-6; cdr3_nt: TGTGCCAGCAGTTCCACCAGGGAACGACAGCCCCAGCATTTT; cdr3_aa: CASSSTRERQPQHF
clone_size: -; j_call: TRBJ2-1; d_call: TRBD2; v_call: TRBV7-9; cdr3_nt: TGTGCCAGCAGCTTTCTAGCGGGGGGACTCGAGCAGTTCTTC; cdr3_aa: CASSFLAGGLEQFF
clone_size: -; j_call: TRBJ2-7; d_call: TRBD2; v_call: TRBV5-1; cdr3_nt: TGCGCCAGCAGCGCCGGGACTAGTGGCTACGAGCAGTACTTC; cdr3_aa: CASSAGTSGYEQYF
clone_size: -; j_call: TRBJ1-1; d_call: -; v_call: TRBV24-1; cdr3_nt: TGTGCCACCAGACTAGGAAGGGGTTTGGGCGCGACAACTTTCTTT; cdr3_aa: CATRLGRGLGATTFF
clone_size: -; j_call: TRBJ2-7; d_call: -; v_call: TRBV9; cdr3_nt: TGTGCCAGCAGCGTAGCCCCAACCTACGAGCAGTACTTC; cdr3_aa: CASSVAPTYEQYF
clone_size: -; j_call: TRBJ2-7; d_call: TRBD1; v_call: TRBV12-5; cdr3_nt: TGTGCTAGTGGTTTGGTACGAGTGGGAATGGGGACAGTCTACGAGCAGTACTTC; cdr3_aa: CASGLVRVGMGTVYEQYF
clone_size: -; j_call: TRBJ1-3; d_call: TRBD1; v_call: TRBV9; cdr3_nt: TGTGCCAGCAGCGTAGATCCCTCCGGACAGGGAGTTCCCTCTGGAAACACCATATATTTT; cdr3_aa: CASSVDPSGQGVPSGNTIYF
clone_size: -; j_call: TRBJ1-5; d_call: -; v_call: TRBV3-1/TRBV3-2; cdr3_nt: TGTGCCAGCAGCAACCTAGGGGTCAATCAGCCCCAGCATTTT; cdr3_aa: CASSNLGVNQPQHF
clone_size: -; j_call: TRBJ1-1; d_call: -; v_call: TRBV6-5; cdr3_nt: TGTGCCAGCAGTTACCTTCGGGCGACTGAAGCTTTCTTT; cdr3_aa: CASSYLRATEAFF
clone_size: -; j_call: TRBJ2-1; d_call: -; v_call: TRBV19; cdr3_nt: TGTGCCAGTAGTACCCGGACCGGGAATGAGCAGTTCTTC; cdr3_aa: CASSTRTGNEQFF
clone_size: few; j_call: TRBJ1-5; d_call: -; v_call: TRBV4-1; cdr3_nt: TGCGCCAGCAGCCAAGTAGATATGGGGTTAGGCGGGCAGCCCCAGCATTTT; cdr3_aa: CASSQVDMGLGGQPQHF
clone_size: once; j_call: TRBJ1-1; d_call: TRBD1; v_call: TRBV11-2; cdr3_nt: TGTGCCAGCAGCTTGTCGGGACAGTGGAACACTGAAGCTTTCTTT; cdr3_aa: CASSLSGQWNTEAFF
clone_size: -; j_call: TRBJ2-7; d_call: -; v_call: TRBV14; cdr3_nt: TGTGCCAGCAGCCGCGGGACTTACGAATGGAATGAGGGCGAGCAGTACTTC; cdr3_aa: CASSRGTYEWNEGEQYF
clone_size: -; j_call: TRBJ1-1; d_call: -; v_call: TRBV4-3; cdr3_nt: TGCGCCAGCAGCCAAGAGGCAGGGAGGAACACTGAAGCTTTCTTT; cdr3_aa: CASSQEAGRNTEAFF
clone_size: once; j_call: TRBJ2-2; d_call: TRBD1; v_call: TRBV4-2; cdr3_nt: TGTGCCAGCAGCCCTTCCCGGGACAGGGTGGTTACCGGGGAGCTGTTTTTT; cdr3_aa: CASSPSRDRVVTGELFF
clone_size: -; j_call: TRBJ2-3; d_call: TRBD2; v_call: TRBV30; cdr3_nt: TGTGCCTGGAGCCCCGGGACTAGCGCTAGCACAGATACGCAGTATTTT; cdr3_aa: CAWSPGTSASTDTQYF
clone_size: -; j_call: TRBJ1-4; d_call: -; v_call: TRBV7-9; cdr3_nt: TGTGCCAGCAGCTTAGCGGGGGGCAATGAAAAACTGTTTTTT; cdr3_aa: CASSLAGGNEKLFF
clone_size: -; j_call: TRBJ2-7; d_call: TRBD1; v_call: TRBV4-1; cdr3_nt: TGCGCCAGCAGCCGGGACAGGGGATACGAGCAGTACTTC; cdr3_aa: CASSRDRGYEQYF
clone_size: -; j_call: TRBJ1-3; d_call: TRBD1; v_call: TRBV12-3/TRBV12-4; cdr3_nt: TGTGCCAGCAGCAGGGGGCCTGGAAACACCATATATTTT; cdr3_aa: CASSRGPGNTIYF
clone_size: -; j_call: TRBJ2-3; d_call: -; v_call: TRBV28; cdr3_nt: TGTGCCAGCAGTTTGGGCGACACATACCGCACAGATACGCAGTATTTT; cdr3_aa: CASSLGDTYRTDTQYF
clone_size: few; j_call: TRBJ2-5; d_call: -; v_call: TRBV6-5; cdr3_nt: TGTGCCAGCAGTTGGAGAGGGTCCGAAGAGACCCAGTACTTC; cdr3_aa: CASSWRGSEETQYF
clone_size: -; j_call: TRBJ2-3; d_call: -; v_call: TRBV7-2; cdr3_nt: TGTGCCAGCAGCTTAGCGAGGCAGGGAGGAACAGATACGCAGTATTTT; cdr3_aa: CASSLARQGGTDTQYF
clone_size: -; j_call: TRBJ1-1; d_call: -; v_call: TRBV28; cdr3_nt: TGTGCCAGCAATGTGGTGACTGAGAAAGCTTTCTTT; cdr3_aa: CASNVVTEKAFF
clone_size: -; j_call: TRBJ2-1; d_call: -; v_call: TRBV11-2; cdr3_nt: TGTGCCAGCAGCTTCTTATCCGCTGAGCAGTTCTTC; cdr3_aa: CASSFLSAEQFF
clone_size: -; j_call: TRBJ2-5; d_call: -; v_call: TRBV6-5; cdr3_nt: TGTGCCAGCAGTTACTCCTGGCAGCTACAAGAGACCCAGTACTTC; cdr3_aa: CASSYSWQLQETQYF